These 26 T cell receptor beta chains originate from one sample sequenced in a study of T cells in Graves' hyperthyroidism and ophthalmopathy. Researchers amplified the TCR beta CDR3 regions from RNA transcripts. First-round RT-PCR targeting the TCR CDR3 was performed with the HTBI primer set. Using its own MiXCR run on the multiplex PCR reads, TCRdb lists one record per CDR3 protein. The table has under 250,000 distinct CDR3 sequences, more than 20% seen once. The specimen was blood. The receptors were gathered from a woman aged 40-49 years with Graves' ophthalmopathy.

The table lists this clonotype with many counts. The V call is TRBV3-1, the J call TRBJ2-5; unclear D gene. This CDR3 has 15 amino acids. Germline CDR1 is LGHDT and CDR2 is YNNKEL (reference sequence). The V end lost 0 bases, the J end lost 1 base, and 9 bases lay between the germline ends. CDR3 coding DNA: TGTGCCAGCAGCCAAGATCGTAGATTCCAAGAGACCCAGTACTTC. Amino acids: CASSQDRRFQETQYF.

Points on this clonotype: Possible read error: a much larger clone is one base away. Here the CDR3 reads CASSLGVLGTEAFF. The CDR3 DNA sequence: TGTGCCAGCAGTTTGGGTGTACTGGGGACTGAAGCTTTCTTT. V gene TRBV28 combines with J gene TRBJ1-1; D is ambiguous. Per the germline V gene, CDR1 is MDHEN and CDR2 is SYDVKM. The CDR3 contains 14 residues. The V end lost 3 bases, the J end lost 5 bases, and 13 bases lay between the germline ends.

This clonotype was recorded at least ten times. V usage is TRBV6-1 and J usage is TRBJ2-7; 7 nucleotides agree with TRBD2. The CDR3 contains 16 residues. The J segment lost 4 bases and the V segment lost 2 bases, leaving 11 bases of the junction unmatched. In germline, CDR1 is MNHNS, CDR2 SASEGT. The DNA for the CDR3 is TGTGCCAGCAGTGAATCATTTGCGGGAGTCGCGTACGAGCAGTACTTC. As protein: CASSESFAGVAYEQYF.

In its sample, this clonotype was seen a few times. The rearrangement links TRBV4-2 to TRBJ2-3, with 8 bases fitting TRBD2. V trimming: 4 bases; J trimming: 10 bases; junction bases outside the gene matches: 7. The CDR3 is 13 amino acids. Per germline, CDR1 LGHNA and CDR2 YNFKEQ. Here the CDR3 DNA reads TGTGCCAGCAGCCTACGGACTAGCTATCCGCAGTATTTT. Residues: CASSLRTSYPQYF.

This clonotype was seen repeatedly, ten times or more. V is TRBV2 and J is TRBJ1-1; 7 bases align to TRBD1. V lost 5 bases to trimming and J lost 4 bases; unmatched junction nucleotides: 10. This CDR3 has 15 amino acids. Germline V lookup: CDR1 SNHLY, CDR2 FYNNEI. The CDR3 coding sequence is TGTGCCAGCAGTAAACGACAGGGCGCGAGCACTGAAGCTTTCTTT. Its translation is CASSKRQGASTEAFF.

This chain joins TRBV25-1 and TRBJ2-7, with a tentative D call TRBD2 (5 bases). CDR3 size: 15 residues. The ends were cut back, 2 bases at V and 0 bases at J, with 11 bases in the middle. Germline CDR1 reads MGHDK; CDR2 reads SYGVNS. The CDR3 region is CASSESGGLSYEQYF. CDR3 in DNA: TGTGCCAGCAGTGAAAGTGGCGGACTCTCCTACGAGCAGTACTTC.

The chain links TRBV6-1 to TRBJ2-7; 11 bases map to TRBD1. CDR1 and CDR2 from the germline V gene are MNHNS and SASEGT. Trimming took 4 bases from V and 6 from J; bases not matched to a gene: 5. The CDR3 is 14 residues long. The CDR3 nucleotides are TGTGCCAGCAGTGGAGGACAGGGGGCAACCGAGCAGTACTTC. Translation gives CASSGGQGATEQYF.

The chain combines TRBV7-2 with TRBJ2-7; D possibly corresponds to TRBD1 (5 bases). The V and J ends lost 4 bases and 7 bases respectively, with 20 bases between them. The CDR3 runs to 15 residues. Germline CDR1 is SGHTA and CDR2 is FQGNSA. The CDR3 loop is CASSSEDRGRREQYF. The CDR3 DNA sequence: TGTGCCAGCAGCTCCGAGGATAGGGGCAGGCGGGAGCAGTACTTC.

This clonotype appeared many times. Here the CDR3 reads CASNPRAGLNTGELFF. CDR3 coding DNA: TGTGCCAGCAACCCCAGGGCGGGATTGAACACCGGGGAGCTGTTTTTT. This sequence joins TRBV2 and TRBJ2-2, with a weak D call TRBD2 (6 bases). The CDR3 sequence is 16 residues long. Deletions cut 7 bases from V and 1 base from J, with 16 bases between. Germline V CDR1 and CDR2: SNHLY, FYNNEI.

V is TRBV12-3 or TRBV12-4 and J is TRBJ2-5, with D possibly being TRBD1 or TRBD2 (5 bases each). V was trimmed by 5 bases and J by 4 bases, leaving 17 bases between them. The CDR3 has 15 residues. The CDR3 DNA follows: TGTGCCAGCAGTCCGTACCCGGGGCCCAGAGAGACCCAGTACTTC. It specifies CASSPYPGPRETQYF.

The chain uses TRBV4-1 and TRBJ2-7; D unresolved. Trimming cost V 5 bases and J 6 bases, with 17 bases left between them. CDR3 length: 14 amino acids. Germline V lookup: CDR1 MGHRA, CDR2 YSYEKL. CDR3 loop: CASSEGPLWPEQYF. CDR3 in DNA: TGCGCCAGCAGCGAAGGCCCCCTGTGGCCCGAGCAGTACTTC.

This clonotype was detected many times. J is TRBJ2-5 and V is TRBV30, with TRBD1 matching 10 bases. The J segment lost 5 bases and the V segment lost 2 bases, leaving 11 bases of the junction unmatched. Germline V gene sequence: CDR1 GTSNPN, CDR2 SVGIG (reference sequence). CDR3 length: 16 residues. CDR3 in amino acids: CAWSTTRTGGYETQYF. The CDR3 region has the DNA TGTGCCTGGAGTACCACCCGGACAGGGGGGTATGAGACCCAGTACTTC.

The V call is TRBV12-3 or TRBV12-4, the J call TRBJ1-3; D unclear. Trimming cost V 2 bases and J 0 bases, with 8 bases left between them. The CDR3 runs to 15 residues. Here the CDR3 reads CASSLTESSGNTIYF. The CDR3 coding sequence is TGTGCCAGCAGTTTAACGGAAAGCTCTGGAAACACCATATATTTT.

This clonotype was recorded at least ten times. The chain has TRBV19 and TRBJ1-5; no definite D call. V was clipped by 10 bases and J by 4 bases, with 8 bases between them. Germline V gene sequence: CDR1 LNHDA, CDR2 SQIVND (reference sequence). This CDR3 contains 11 residues. The CDR3 region has the DNA TGTGCCACCGTAGGAAATCAGCCCCAGCATTTT. Amino acids: CATVGNQPQHF.

This clonotype has ten or more counts. V is TRBV29-1 and J is TRBJ2-7; D ambiguous. CDR1 is SQVTM, CDR2 ANQGSEA, per germline. This CDR3 region has 14 residues. V was trimmed by 1 base and J by 7 bases, leaving 17 bases between them. The CDR3: CSVEGPGRLGEQYF. CDR3 DNA: TGCAGCGTTGAAGGCCCTGGAAGGCTGGGAGAGCAGTACTTC.

This clonotype has just a few counts. The V call is TRBV9, the J call TRBJ2-7; D is ambiguous. CDR1 SGDLS and CDR2 YYNGEE come from the germline V gene. V lost 0 bases and J lost 1, with 8 bases in between. This CDR3 has 14 residues. The CDR3 is CASSVGSGSYEQYF. Written as DNA, the CDR3 is TGTGCCAGCAGCGTAGGTTCGGGTTCCTACGAGCAGTACTTC.

This clonotype was recorded at least ten times. The chain uses TRBV12-5 and TRBJ2-3; D may be TRBD1 (5 bases). The germline CDR1 and CDR2 sequences are LGHNT and FRNRAP. Deletions cut 5 bases from V and 3 bases from J, with 9 bases between. CDR3 length: 13 amino acids. CDR3 sequence: CASGIQGTDTQYF. As DNA, the CDR3 is TGTGCTAGTGGTATTCAGGGTACAGATACGCAGTATTTT.

This clonotype showed up many times. The chain employs TRBV28 and TRBJ1-5, with D maybe TRBD1 (5 bases). Germline V gene data show CDR1 as MDHEN and CDR2 as SYDVKM. Trimming took off 4 bases at V and 1 base at J, with 14 bases between the two ends. The CDR3 has 16 amino acids. As DNA, the CDR3 is TGTGCCAGCAGTTCTACTGGGGGGGGAAGCAATCAGCCCCAGCATTTT. It specifies CASSSTGGGSNQPQHF.

This clonotype was seen repeatedly, ten times or more. The chain combines TRBV30 with TRBJ1-1; D call uncertain. Germline assignment: CDR1 GTSNPN and CDR2 SVGIG (reference sequence). CDR3 length equals 11 residues. V shed 0 bases and J shed 6 bases, with 5 bases lying between them. CDR3 sequence reads: CAWSVDAEAFF. The CDR3 nucleotides read TGTGCCTGGAGTGTAGATGCTGAAGCTTTCTTT.

This clonotype was detected ten times or more. The rearrangement uses TRBV28 and TRBJ1-1; D possibly corresponds to TRBD1 (6 bases). Germline V gene lookup returns CDR1 MDHEN and CDR2 SYDVKM. V was clipped by 3 bases and J by 0 bases, with 11 bases between them. The CDR3 totals 15 residues. CDR3 DNA: TGTGCCAGCAGTTTTCAGGGACAATTGAACACTGAAGCTTTCTTT. Its translation is CASSFQGQLNTEAFF.

This clonotype was counted at least ten times. The chain combines TRBV11-2 with TRBJ2-2; possibly TRBD1 for D (6 bases). Germline CDR1 is SGHAT and CDR2 is FQNNGV. CDR3 size: 17 residues. Between the trimmed V and J ends, which lost 0 bases and 1 base, there was a span of 12 bases. The CDR3 bases are TGTGCCAGCAGCTTAGATATAAGGGGGAGGAACACCGGGGAGCTGTTTTTT. As protein: CASSLDIRGRNTGELFF.

This clonotype was found many times. CDR3 amino acids: CASSMFGGAETQYF. In nucleotides, the CDR3 is TGTGCCAGTAGTATGTTTGGAGGGGCAGAGACCCAGTACTTC. The J gene is TRBJ2-5, the V gene TRBV19; D is perhaps TRBD2 (6 bases). The CDR3 totals 14 residues. V lost 3 bases to trimming and J lost 4 bases, with 12 bases between them. The germline V gene encodes CDR1 LNHDA and CDR2 SQIVND (reference sequence).

This clonotype was seen many times. The V call is TRBV25-1, the J call TRBJ2-1, with 8 bases matching TRBD2. Germline values: CDR1 MGHDK, CDR2 SYGVNS. The trim removed 1 base at V and 15 bases at J, leaving 5 bases unmatched. This CDR3 spans 12 amino acids. The CDR3 here is CASSELEREWFF. CDR3 DNA sequence: TGTGCCAGCAGTGAATTGGAGCGGGAGTGGTTCTTC. Complete variable domain (other parts from reference TRBV25-1 and TRBJ2-1): EADIYQTPRYLVIGTGKKITLECSQTMGHDKMYWYQQDPGMELHLIHYSYGVNSTEKGDLSSESTVSRIRTEHFPLTLESARPSHTSQYLCASSELEREWFFGPGTRLTVL.

This clonotype appeared a few times. V usage is TRBV28 and J usage is TRBJ2-4; tentatively, D is TRBD2 (5 bases). Deletions cut 5 bases from V and 8 bases from J, with 7 bases between. Germline V gene data show CDR1 as MDHEN and CDR2 as SYDVKM. The CDR3 consists of 11 residues. CDR3 DNA: TGTGCCAGCAGTAGGCGGGACATTCAGTACTTC. This codes for CASSRRDIQYF.

This clonotype was counted ten times or more. The V gene is TRBV6-1, the J gene TRBJ1-5; unclear D gene. Germline-derived CDR1 and CDR2 are MNHNS and SASEGT. The CDR3 sequence is 14 residues long. Trimming removed 7 bases from V and 0 bases from J, with 10 bases in between. DNA for the CDR3: TGTGCCAGCAAATGGGCTGATAGCAATCAGCCCCAGCATTTT. Its translation: CASKWADSNQPQHF.

In its sample, this clonotype was seen many times. V gene TRBV6-1 combines with J gene TRBJ2-5, with 7 bases that match TRBD1. V lost 6 bases to trimming and J lost 0 bases; unmatched junction nucleotides: 4. Germline-derived CDR1 and CDR2 are MNHNS and SASEGT. This CDR3 is built from 14 residues. CDR3 protein: CASRRTGYQETQYF. As DNA, the CDR3 is TGTGCCAGCAGACGGACAGGATACCAAGAGACCCAGTACTTC.